This TCR beta chain was sequenced for a study of control samples from healthy donors and cancer patients. The repertoire was sequenced with immunoSEQ multiplex PCR; TCRdb's copy has only in-frame clones and lacks some. The data hold approximately 89,000 clones, with 70% to 90% observed a single time. Unmatched junction bases numbered 7, after V lost 3 bases and J lost 0 bases. This CDR3 is 16 amino acids long. The V gene's germline CDR1 is LGHDT and CDR2 YNNKEL (reference sequence). Sequenced material: blood. The TCR comes from a woman between 40 and 55 years old in good health. The chain combines TRBV3-1 (or the pseudogene TRBV3-2) with TRBJ1-2; 7 bases agree with TRBD1. The CDR3 coding sequence is TGTGCCAGCAGCCAGGCCAGGGGGAGGGCTAACTATGGCTACACCTTC. Translation gives CASSQARGRANYGYTF.